A selection of T cell receptor beta chains follows, all from one sample in a study of immune evolution from preneoplasia to lung adenocarcinoma. Here immunoSEQ multiplex PCR was the method, and the copy in TCRdb shows in-frame clones only, minus some. The sample holds 35,000 or so clones, 74% seen once. Sequenced: FFPE invasive lung adenocarcinoma tissue. The receptor set was obtained from a person aged 55 to 75 with lung adenocarcinoma. The CDR3 runs from the conserved cysteine through the conserved F or W. D genes are given only for firm matches. Clone size, where shown, is once, few, many, or a class for clones that have expanded.

v_gene: TRBV6-5
d_gene: NA
j_gene: TRBJ2-6
abundance: few
CDR3aa: CASSYGGSSGANVLTF
CDR3nt: TGTGCCAGCAGTTACGGAGGGAGCTCTGGGGCCAACGTCCTGACTTTC

v_gene: TRBV5-5
d_gene: NA
j_gene: TRBJ2-1
abundance: NA
CDR3aa: CASSTDLRFDEQFF
CDR3nt: TGTGCCAGCAGCACGGACTTACGATTCGATGAGCAGTTCTTC

v_gene: TRBV27
d_gene: TRBD1
j_gene: TRBJ2-1
abundance: NA
CDR3aa: CASGFRDRGLFF
CDR3nt: TGTGCCAGCGGCTTCCGGGACAGGGGGCTTTTCTTC

v_gene: TRBV21-1
d_gene: NA
j_gene: TRBJ2-7
abundance: NA
CDR3aa: CASSKEEHRIYEQYF
CDR3nt: TGTGCCAGCAGCAAAGAAGAGCACAGGATCTACGAGCAGTACTTC

v_gene: TRBV10-3
d_gene: TRBD1
j_gene: TRBJ1-4
abundance: NA
CDR3aa: CAISVGQGANNEKLFF
CDR3nt: TGTGCCATCAGTGTTGGACAGGGGGCGAATAATGAAAAACTGTTTTTT

v_gene: TRBV14
d_gene: TRBD2
j_gene: TRBJ2-1
abundance: NA
CDR3aa: CASSRLAGLNNEQFF
CDR3nt: TGTGCCAGCAGCCGTCTAGCGGGACTAAACAATGAGCAGTTCTTC

v_gene: TRBV5-1
d_gene: TRBD1
j_gene: TRBJ2-1
abundance: NA
CDR3aa: CASSITGVSYNEQFF
CDR3nt: TGCGCCAGCAGCATAACAGGGGTTTCATACAATGAGCAGTTCTTC

v_gene: TRBV7-3
d_gene: NA
j_gene: TRBJ1-1
abundance: NA
CDR3aa: CASSLSGHSNTEAFF
CDR3nt: TGTGCCAGCAGTTTATCGGGACACTCGAACACTGAAGCTTTCTTT

v_gene: TRBV6-5
d_gene: NA
j_gene: TRBJ2-2
abundance: NA
CDR3aa: CASRRTTNTGELFF
CDR3nt: TGTGCCAGCAGGCGGACAACGAACACCGGGGAGCTGTTTTTT

v_gene: TRBV5-1
d_gene: TRBD1
j_gene: TRBJ1-2
abundance: few
CDR3aa: CASSLPDRSGYTF
CDR3nt: TGCGCCAGCAGCTTACCGGACAGGTCTGGCTACACCTTC

v_gene: TRBV25-1
d_gene: NA
j_gene: TRBJ2-1
abundance: few
CDR3aa: CASTRGNEQFF
CDR3nt: TGTGCCAGCACCCGGGGCAATGAGCAGTTCTTC

v_gene: TRBV11-3
d_gene: NA
j_gene: TRBJ2-1
abundance: few
CDR3aa: CASSTSPREQFF
CDR3nt: TGTGCCAGCAGCACCTCACCTCGGGAGCAGTTCTTC

v_gene: TRBV5-1
d_gene: NA
j_gene: TRBJ2-2
abundance: NA
CDR3aa: CASSLESPRLTGELFF
CDR3nt: TGCGCCAGCAGCTTGGAATCGCCCCGGTTAACCGGGGAGCTGTTTTTT

v_gene: TRBV29-1
d_gene: NA
j_gene: TRBJ1-1
abundance: NA
CDR3aa: CSVEGGVGTEAFF
CDR3nt: TGCAGCGTTGAAGGAGGGGTTGGGACTGAAGCTTTCTTT

v_gene: TRBV7-8
d_gene: TRBD1
j_gene: TRBJ1-5
abundance: NA
CDR3aa: CASSLRGQLNQPQHF
CDR3nt: TGTGCCAGCAGCTTAAGGGGGCAGCTCAATCAGCCCCAGCATTTT

v_gene: TRBV27
d_gene: TRBD1
j_gene: TRBJ2-1
abundance: NA
CDR3aa: CASSSRQGVKFNEQFF
CDR3nt: TGTGCCAGCAGTTCCCGACAGGGTGTTAAGTTCAATGAGCAGTTCTTC

v_gene: TRBV27
d_gene: NA
j_gene: TRBJ1-1
abundance: NA
CDR3aa: CASSRNSGAAAFF
CDR3nt: TGTGCCAGCAGCCGAAATTCGGGAGCTGCAGCTTTCTTT

v_gene: TRBV19
d_gene: TRBD1
j_gene: TRBJ1-5
abundance: NA
CDR3aa: CASIGDRGVQPQHF
CDR3nt: TGTGCCAGTATCGGGGACAGGGGGGTACAGCCCCAGCATTTT

v_gene: TRBV6-5
d_gene: NA
j_gene: TRBJ2-1
abundance: NA
CDR3aa: CASSYSTGGNEQFF
CDR3nt: TGTGCCAGCAGTTACTCTACCGGTGGCAATGAGCAGTTCTTC

v_gene: TRBV7-9
d_gene: NA
j_gene: TRBJ2-1
abundance: NA
CDR3aa: CATSRDLIYNEQFF
CDR3nt: TGTGCCACCTCGCGGGACCTCATATACAATGAGCAGTTCTTC

v_gene: TRBV18
d_gene: NA
j_gene: TRBJ1-4
abundance: few
CDR3aa: CASSPDGGKGKLFF
CDR3nt: TGTGCCAGCTCACCGGACGGTGGAAAAGGAAAACTGTTTTTT

v_gene: TRBV7-9
d_gene: TRBD1
j_gene: TRBJ1-2
abundance: NA
CDR3aa: CASSFDRDRGGGYTF
CDR3nt: TGTGCCAGCAGCTTCGACCGGGACAGGGGAGGCGGCTACACCTTC

v_gene: TRBV25-1
d_gene: TRBD1
j_gene: TRBJ2-7
abundance: NA
CDR3aa: CASSESSTGGDEQYF
CDR3nt: TGTGCCAGCAGTGAATCTTCGACAGGGGGCGACGAGCAGTACTTC

v_gene: TRBV5-1
d_gene: TRBD1
j_gene: TRBJ2-7
abundance: NA
CDR3aa: CASRRQGTYEQYF
CDR3nt: TGTGCCAGCAGGCGACAGGGTACCTACGAGCAGTACTTC